The 21 T cell receptor beta chains presented below share a single source sample, sequenced in a study of blood T cell repertoires in COVID-19. The protocol was immunoSEQ multiplex PCR, while the TCRdb copy is restricted to in-frame clones and leaves out a portion. The sample holds around 250,000 clones, 80% to 90% seen once. Sequenced input: peripheral blood. These receptors came from a man aged 80 or over with acute or convalescent COVID-19.

This sequence joins TRBV20-1 and TRBJ1-1; D is ambiguous. Per the germline V gene, CDR1 is DFQATT and CDR2 is SNEGSKA (reference sequence). The CDR3 sequence is 11 residues long. The CDR3, as DNA: TGCAGCAGAACGGGGAACACTGAAGCTTTCTTT. Its translation is CSRTGNTEAFF.

The genes are TRBV30 and TRBJ2-3; no clear D gene. Trimming pared 0 bases from V and 0 bases from J, leaving 7 bases between. This CDR3 spans 14 amino acids. The germline CDR1 and CDR2 sequences are GTSNPN and SVGIG (reference sequence). The CDR3 DNA reads as TGTGCCTGGAGTGTACGAGTTAGCACAGATACGCAGTATTTT. It is translated as CAWSVRVSTDTQYF.

V gene TRBV7-8 combines with J gene TRBJ1-5; possible D gene TRBD1, 5 bases. The CDR3 spans 17 residues. Per the germline V gene, CDR1 is SGHVS and CDR2 is FQNEAQ. V lost 0 bases and J lost 5, with 17 bases in between. The CDR3 DNA is TGTGCCAGCAGCTTAGCCCACTATTTTGACAGCTATCAGCCCCAGCATTTT. This sequence encodes CASSLAHYFDSYQPQHF. Looking up the rest from reference TRBV7-8 and TRBJ1-5 gives the full variable domain: GAGVSQSPRYKVAKRGQDVALRCDPISGHVSLFWYQQALGQGPEFLTYFQNEAQLDKSGLPSDRFFAERPEGSVSTLKIQRTQQEDSAVYLCASSLAHYFDSYQPQHFGDGTRLSIL.

The chain joins TRBV12-3 or TRBV12-4 to TRBJ2-7; 7 bases agree with TRBD2. The CDR3 consists of 13 residues. The trim removed 10 bases at V and 0 bases at J, leaving 6 bases unmatched. As DNA, the CDR3 is TGTGCCACCAGCGGGGTGAACTCCTACGAGCAGTACTTC. As protein: CATSGVNSYEQYF.

The chain employs TRBV7-2 and TRBJ2-5, with 9 bases that match TRBD1. V lost 4 bases, J lost 5 bases, and 8 bases stayed unmatched. This CDR3 spans 15 amino acids. Germline lookup yields CDR1 SGHTA and CDR2 FQGNSA. The CDR3 nucleotides are TGTGCCAGCAGCTCGGGGACAGGGAGAGGGGAGACCCAGTACTTC. Protein sequence: CASSSGTGRGETQYF.

The genes are TRBV28 and TRBJ2-7; 8 nucleotides align to TRBD1. In germline, CDR1 is MDHEN, CDR2 SYDVKM. J gave up 1 base and V 3 bases, and 11 bases lay outside the gene matches. The CDR3 has 17 residues. This CDR3 is CASSFLGQGKLSYEQYF. The CDR3 DNA reads TGTGCCAGCAGTTTTCTCGGACAGGGCAAACTTTCCTACGAGCAGTACTTC. Variable domain in full (rest from reference TRBV28 and TRBJ2-7): DVKVTQSSRYLVKRTGEKVFLECVQDMDHENMFWYRQDPGLGLRLIYFSYDVKMKEKGDIPEGYSVSREKKERFSLILESASTNQTSMYLCASSFLGQGKLSYEQYFGPGTRLTVT.

This chain uses TRBV18 with TRBJ1-2, with D tentatively TRBD1 (5 bases). The CDR3 consists of 16 residues. Germline V CDR1 and CDR2: KGHSH, LQKENI. V was trimmed by 3 bases and J by 4 bases, leaving 18 bases between them. CDR3 protein: CASSPFMQQGGYGYTF. DNA of the CDR3: TGTGCCAGCTCACCTTTTATGCAGCAGGGAGGCTATGGCTACACCTTC.

This clone was observed a handful of times. This chain connects TRBV28 to TRBJ1-5, with D maybe TRBD1 (5 bases). The V gene's germline CDR1 is MDHEN and CDR2 SYDVKM. The CDR3 totals 15 residues. V was shortened by 7 bases and J by 0 bases, with 13 bases between the two germline ends. This chain's CDR3 is CASNSGWNSNQPQHF. DNA of the CDR3: TGTGCCAGCAACTCAGGGTGGAATAGCAATCAGCCCCAGCATTTT. The full variable domain, in which reference TRBV28 and TRBJ1-5 provide the parts outside the CDR3, is DVKVTQSSRYLVKRTGEKVFLECVQDMDHENMFWYRQDPGLGLRLIYFSYDVKMKEKGDIPEGYSVSREKKERFSLILESASTNQTSMYLCASNSGWNSNQPQHFGDGTRLSIL.

This chain links TRBV11-2 with TRBJ2-7, with 7 bases that match TRBD2. V shed 5 bases and J 1 base; nucleotides not matched to a gene: 17. This CDR3 is 18 amino acids long. Looked up from germline, CDR1 is SGHAT and CDR2 is FQNNGV. The CDR3 loop reads CASSPGPWLAVPSYEQYF. The DNA for the CDR3 is TGTGCCAGCAGCCCAGGGCCCTGGCTAGCGGTCCCATCCTACGAGCAGTACTTC. Together with reference TRBV11-2 and TRBJ2-7, the CDR3 gives the full variable domain: EAGVAQSPRYKIIEKRQSVAFWCNPISGHATLYWYQQILGQGPKLLIQFQNNGVVDDSQLPKDRFSAERLKGVDSTLKIQPAKLEDSAVYLCASSPGPWLAVPSYEQYFGPGTRLTVT.

This sequence joins TRBV4-2 and TRBJ1-3, with D tentatively TRBD1 (5 bases). Germline V CDR1 and CDR2: LGHNA, YNFKEQ. The CDR3 covers 16 residues. The V end was cut by 0 bases, the J end by 4 bases, with 13 bases between. CDR3 amino acids: CASSQEGLRAGNTIYF. The CDR3 coding sequence is TGTGCCAGCAGCCAAGAGGGTCTCAGGGCCGGAAACACCATATATTTT.

The chain links TRBV28 to TRBJ2-7, with 8 positions matching TRBD2. Germline values: CDR1 MDHEN, CDR2 SYDVKM. The trim removed 3 bases at V and 0 bases at J, leaving 1 base unmatched. CDR3 size: 14 residues. This CDR3 reads CASSFSGDSYEQYF. CDR3 in DNA: TGTGCCAGCAGTTTTAGCGGGGACTCCTACGAGCAGTACTTC. Full variable domain (rest looked up from reference TRBV28 and TRBJ2-7): DVKVTQSSRYLVKRTGEKVFLECVQDMDHENMFWYRQDPGLGLRLIYFSYDVKMKEKGDIPEGYSVSREKKERFSLILESASTNQTSMYLCASSFSGDSYEQYFGPGTRLTVT.

The gene calls are TRBV7-3 and TRBJ1-1, with TRBD1 as a possible D gene (6 bases). The CDR3 is 13 residues long. Trimming removed 5 bases at V and 5 bases at J, with 12 bases between. Germline V CDR1 and CDR2: SGHTA, FQGTGA. In DNA form, the CDR3 reads TGTGCCAGCAGCCAGGGACACCAAACTGAAGCTTTCTTT. Protein sequence: CASSQGHQTEAFF.

This clone appeared once. The chain links TRBV5-1 to TRBJ1-2; the match to TRBD1 covers 10 bases. Germline V gene data show CDR1 as SGHRS and CDR2 as YFSETQ. This CDR3 has 15 amino acids. Losses at the gene ends were 4 bases for V and 2 bases for J; bases not matched to a gene: 5. For the CDR3, the DNA is TGCGCCAGCAGCGACCGGGACAGGGGCAACTATGGCTACACCTTC. The encoded protein is CASSDRDRGNYGYTF.

The chain is built from TRBV6-1 and TRBJ2-5; TRBD1 aligns across 8 bases. J gave up 5 bases and V 1 base, and 9 bases lay outside the gene matches. Germline V lookup: CDR1 MNHNS, CDR2 SASEGT. The CDR3 is made up of 16 amino acids. In DNA, the CDR3 is TGTGCCAGCAGTGAAGGTATCGGACAGGGCCTGGAGACCCAGTACTTC. It specifies CASSEGIGQGLETQYF.

V and J are TRBV27 and TRBJ1-5; 7 bases line up with TRBD1. The germline V gene encodes CDR1 MNHEY and CDR2 SMNVEV (reference sequence). Trimming removed 6 bases from V and 4 bases from J; junction bases left unmatched: 9. CDR3 length equals 15 residues. CDR3: CASRGNRGSNQPQHF. The DNA for the CDR3 is TGTGCCAGCAGGGGAAACAGGGGATCGAATCAGCCCCAGCATTTT.

The rearrangement joins TRBV6-1 to TRBJ1-4, with TRBD1 matching 8 bases. CDR1 is MNHNS and CDR2 is SASEGT in the germline V gene. The CDR3 spans 20 residues. With V trimmed by 2 bases and J by 1 base, 15 bases remained unmatched. CDR3 sequence (DNA): TGTGCCAGCAGTGAATATTGGACAGGGCTTGAGACGAGAACTAATGAAAAACTGTTTTTT. This codes for CASSEYWTGLETRTNEKLFF.

This clone was detected a few times. The chain recombines TRBV28 with TRBJ2-7; 12 bases are shared with TRBD1. After removal of 7 bases from V and 4 bases from J, the junction contained 5 bases not matched to a gene. The CDR3 runs 14 residues. Germline assignment: CDR1 MDHEN and CDR2 SYDVKM. The CDR3 spells CASTRGQGAYEQYF. DNA for the CDR3: TGTGCCAGCACCCGGGGACAGGGGGCTTACGAGCAGTACTTC.

This clone was detected only a few times. V and J are TRBV30 and TRBJ1-2, with 12 bases that match TRBD1. The CDR3 consists of 14 residues. J lost 4 bases, V lost 8 bases, and 8 bases had no gene match. Looked up from germline, CDR1 is GTSNPN and CDR2 is SVGIG (reference sequence). CDR3 loop: CAGPGQGAGYGYTF. CDR3 DNA: TGTGCCGGGCCGGGACAGGGGGCCGGCTATGGCTACACCTTC.

V and J are TRBV19 and TRBJ2-7; D might be TRBD2 (6 bases). The CDR3 sequence is 16 residues long. Germline CDR1 reads LNHDA; CDR2 reads SQIVND (reference sequence). With 3 bases removed from V and 2 bases from J, the gap between germline ends came to 17 bases. The DNA of the CDR3 is TGTGCCAGTAGTATTTATAGCGGACCAAAGGCCTACGAGCAGTACTTC. Encoded protein: CASSIYSGPKAYEQYF.

The chain employs TRBV7-6 and TRBJ1-4; maybe TRBD1 (5 bases). This CDR3 is 16 amino acids long. The V gene's germline CDR1 is SGHVS and CDR2 FNYEAQ. V was trimmed by 1 base and J by 5 bases, leaving 14 bases between them. CDR3 in amino acids: CASSLVSGRANEKLFF. The DNA of the CDR3 is TGTGCCAGCAGCTTAGTCTCTGGCAGGGCGAATGAAAAACTGTTTTTT.

This clone has only a few counts. V usage is TRBV3-1 (or the pseudogene TRBV3-2) and J usage is TRBJ1-6, with a possible D match to TRBD1 (5 bases). CDR3 length: 13 residues. The V end lost 5 bases, the J end lost 8 bases, and 10 bases lay between the germline ends. Germline CDR1 reads LGHDT; CDR2 reads YNNKEL (reference sequence). CDR3 amino acids: CASSGDRDSPLHF. CDR3 nucleotide sequence: TGTGCCAGCAGCGGTGACAGAGATTCACCCCTCCACTTT.